The rows below give T cell receptor beta chains drawn from one sample of a study of CD8 T cells in ankylosing spondylitis. TCRdb re-derived calls from the 5' RACE reads in MiXCR, one entry per CDR3 protein. This table has 470,000 or so distinct CDR3 sequences, around 26% appearing once. Material for sequencing was blood, either unsorted or a sorted T cell fraction (not recorded which). Receptors originate from a male donor with ankylosing spondylitis. CDR3s include the opening cysteine and the closing phenylalanine or tryptophan. D genes are given only for firm matches. The size of a clone is reported for some rows only, either as once, few or many, or as a class for expanded clones.

d_call	v_call	clone_size	j_call	cdr3_nt	cdr3_aa
NA	TRBV16	NA	TRBJ2-1	TGTGCCAGCAGCCTTCAACAGGAGAACAATGAGCAGTTCTTC	CASSLQQENNEQFF
TRBD2	TRBV5-5	many	TRBJ2-5	TGTGCCAGCAGCTTCGGGGGGAAAGAGACCCAGTACTTC	CASSFGGKETQYF
NA	TRBV12-3/TRBV12-4	few	TRBJ2-5	TGTGCCAGCACAGGGCTGGGTGAGACCCAGTACTTC	CASTGLGETQYF
NA	TRBV3-1	few	TRBJ2-1	TGTGCCAGCAGCCAAGTGAGCGAGCAGTTCTTC	CASSQVSEQFF
NA	TRBV20-1	few	TRBJ2-7	TGCAGTGCTACGAATGCGGGACAAACCTACGAGCAGTACTTC	CSATNAGQTYEQYF
TRBD1	TRBV7-2	NA	TRBJ1-4	TGTGCCAGCAGCTTAGGGGCAGGGGGCAATGAAAAACTGTTTTTT	CASSLGAGGNEKLFF
TRBD2	TRBV10-3	NA	TRBJ2-1	TGTGCCATCAATATGGGACTAGAATACAATGAGCAGTTCTTC	CAINMGLEYNEQFF
NA	TRBV12-3/TRBV12-4	NA	TRBJ1-3	TGTGCCAGCAGTTTAGTCCGGCAGGGAGGCACCATATATTTT	CASSLVRQGGTIYF
NA	TRBV20-1	NA	TRBJ1-6	TGCAGTGCTAGGGGCCTGGGGATAGGGAATTCACCCCTCCACTTT	CSARGLGIGNSPLHF
NA	TRBV4-2	once	TRBJ1-1	TGTGCCAGCAGCCAAGAACCCAGGGGCACTGAAGCTTTCTTT	CASSQEPRGTEAFF
NA	TRBV10-3	few	TRBJ2-7	TGTGCCATCAGTGAGTCTTTAGCCTCCTACGAGCAGTACTTC	CAISESLASYEQYF
NA	TRBV20-1	few	TRBJ2-3	TGCAGTGCTCCAGGGGAACCTAGCACAGATACGCAGTATTTT	CSAPGEPSTDTQYF
NA	TRBV10-2	few	TRBJ2-1	TGCGCCATATACGTACCTAGCTCCTACAATGAGCAGTTCTTC	CAIYVPSSYNEQFF
TRBD1	TRBV6-1	NA	TRBJ2-1	TGTGCCAGCAGCCCTCCTGGGACAGCTATCTCCAATGAGCAGTTCTTC	CASSPPGTAISNEQFF
TRBD1	TRBV12-3/TRBV12-4	NA	TRBJ2-5	TGTGCCAGCAGACCGACAGGGGAATGGGAGACCCAGTACTTC	CASRPTGEWETQYF
NA	TRBV4-2	many	TRBJ2-1	TGTGCCAGCAGCCCCACGCGGCGGATCTACAATGAGCAGTTCTTC	CASSPTRRIYNEQFF
NA	TRBV27	few	TRBJ1-2	TGTGCCAGCAGTCCGTCCTCGGGAGGGGCCGTTGGCTACACCTTC	CASSPSSGGAVGYTF
NA	TRBV18	many	TRBJ1-1	TGTGCCAGCTCACCCAATGGGAACACTGAAGCTTTCTTT	CASSPNGNTEAFF
TRBD2	TRBV20-1	NA	TRBJ2-3	TGCAGTGCTAATAGCGGGAGGACAAGCACAGATACGCAGTATTTT	CSANSGRTSTDTQYF
NA	TRBV5-1	NA	TRBJ1-1	TGCGCCAGCAGCTTTGTCGCGGAGACTACTGAAGCTTTCTTT	CASSFVAETTEAFF
NA	TRBV12-3/TRBV12-4	NA	TRBJ2-1	TGTGCCAGCACCTGGGACGGGAGCGACTACAATGAGCAGTTCTTC	CASTWDGSDYNEQFF
TRBD1	TRBV5-1	few	TRBJ2-2	TGCGCCAGCAGCTTAACTGGACAGGGATTGAACACCGGGGAGCTGTTTTTT	CASSLTGQGLNTGELFF
NA	TRBV29-1	few	TRBJ2-5	TGCAGCGCCCGCCGTCGAGGCTCGAAAGAGACCCAGTACTTC	CSARRRGSKETQYF
TRBD1	TRBV18	NA	TRBJ2-3	TGTGCCAGCTCACAGCGACAGGGGGGCAGCACAGATACGCAGTATTTT	CASSQRQGGSTDTQYF
NA	TRBV7-2	once	TRBJ1-2	TGTGCCAGCAGCATAGGATCCAGCTATGGCTACACCTTC	CASSIGSSYGYTF
NA	TRBV20-1	NA	TRBJ2-7	TGCAGTGCTCTTCCGGCAGGGATGGGCGAGCAGTACTTC	CSALPAGMGEQYF
NA	TRBV12-3/TRBV12-4	NA	TRBJ2-1	TGTGCCAGCAGTTTACGGGACTCATCAGGGGATGAGCAGTTCTTC	CASSLRDSSGDEQFF
NA	TRBV20-1	few	TRBJ2-7	TGCAGTGCTAACCCGGGGAGGGGGGGCCCCTATGTGCAGTACTTC	CSANPGRGGPYVQYF
NA	TRBV27	NA	TRBJ2-5	TGTGCCAGCAGTTTCCCTCCAGAGACCCAGTACTTC	CASSFPPETQYF
NA	TRBV7-2	few	TRBJ2-7	TGTGCCAGCAGCTTAACGACGGACTCCTACGAGCAGTACTTC	CASSLTTDSYEQYF
NA	TRBV3-1	NA	TRBJ2-4	TGTGCCAGCAGCCGCGGGGTATCAGCCAAAAACATTCAGTACTTC	CASSRGVSAKNIQYF
NA	TRBV10-3	few	TRBJ2-3	TGTGCCATCAGGGGCGCGGATACGCAGTATTTT	CAIRGADTQYF
TRBD2	TRBV5-1	NA	TRBJ2-7	TGCGCCAGCAGCTTGGGGGGGTGGACTAGCGACCTCTACCCCTACGAGCAGTACTTC	CASSLGGWTSDLYPYEQYF
NA	TRBV24-1	few	TRBJ2-1	TGTGCCACCAGTGACCCCGGGAACTCCTACAATGAGCAGTTCTTC	CATSDPGNSYNEQFF
NA	TRBV3-1	few	TRBJ1-3	TGTGCCAGCAGCCACCAGATTAACACCATATATTTT	CASSHQINTIYF